One sample yielded the 21 T cell receptor beta chains listed below, sequenced in a study of T cell responses to AZD1222 COVID-19 vaccine. The repertoire was sequenced with immunoSEQ multiplex PCR; TCRdb's copy has only in-frame clones and lacks some. Of around 110,000 clones detected, around 88% appear once; the ten largest clones hold approximately 9.6%. This specimen was peripheral blood, taken on day 0 of AZD1222 vaccination. The receptor set was obtained from an adult in good health.

This sequence joins TRBV7-3 and TRBJ2-2; D unclear. The CDR3 is 14 residues long. Germline assignment: CDR1 SGHTA and CDR2 FQGTGA. The V and J ends lost 3 bases and 5 bases respectively, with 10 bases between them. CDR3 in amino acids: CASSLDPSTGELFF. The CDR3 DNA is TGTGCCAGCAGCTTGGACCCTTCTACCGGGGAGCTGTTTTTT.

This chain links TRBV19 with TRBJ1-5; a possible D gene is TRBD1 (5 bases). V lost 4 bases and J 8 bases, leaving 18 bases between the germline ends. The CDR3 contains 15 residues. Germline CDR1 is LNHDA and CDR2 is SQIVND (reference sequence). CDR3 sequence reads: CASSTPDRGWEPQHF. DNA for the CDR3: TGTGCCAGTAGTACCCCGGACCGGGGGTGGGAGCCCCAGCATTTT.

The rearrangement links TRBV6-5 to TRBJ1-1; unclear D gene. The length of the CDR3 is 16 residues. The V gene lost 0 bases and the J gene lost 1 base, with 12 bases spanning the gap. The germline gives CDR1 MNHEY, CDR2 SVGAGI. The CDR3 is CASSYSAGIGNTEAFF. The CDR3, as DNA: TGTGCCAGCAGTTACTCGGCGGGTATAGGGAACACTGAAGCTTTCTTT.

The gene calls are TRBV28 and TRBJ1-5, with unresolved D. Germline V lookup: CDR1 MDHEN, CDR2 SYDVKM. V was cut by 5 bases and J by 10 bases, with 9 bases left in between. The CDR3 has 11 residues. CDR3 in amino acids: CASSLREPQHF. As DNA, the CDR3 is TGTGCCAGCAGTCTCCGGGAACCCCAGCATTTT.

The chain combines TRBV7-9 with TRBJ2-7; 11 bases map to TRBD1. This CDR3 contains 15 residues. Per the germline V gene, CDR1 is SEHNR and CDR2 is FQNEAQ (reference sequence). J was trimmed by 7 bases and V by 1 base; bases with no gene match: 6. The CDR3 reads CASSLGGQGAREQYF. The CDR3 DNA is TGTGCCAGCAGCTTAGGAGGACAGGGGGCACGGGAGCAGTACTTC.

The chain links TRBV19 to TRBJ1-1; D call uncertain. V was cut by 4 bases and J by 1 base, with 19 bases left in between. Germline V CDR1 and CDR2: LNHDA, SQIVND (reference sequence). The CDR3 is made up of 17 amino acids. In DNA form, the CDR3 reads TGTGCCAGTAGTACGAGGAAGGGTCACGTCGAGAACACTGAAGCTTTCTTT. Translation: CASSTRKGHVENTEAFF.

This chain uses TRBV11-1 with TRBJ2-1; a weak D match, TRBD2 (5 bases). The CDR3 length is 12 residues. Germline loops: CDR1 SGHAT, CDR2 FQDESV (reference sequence). V gave up 5 bases and J gave up 6 bases, with 8 bases separating them. This chain's CDR3 is CASSRGSNEQFF. The DNA of the CDR3 is TGTGCCAGCAGCCGAGGGTCCAATGAGCAGTTCTTC. The full variable domain, with the rest looked up from reference TRBV11-1 and TRBJ2-1, is EAEVAQSPRYKITEKSQAVAFWCDPISGHATLYWYRQILGQGPELLVQFQDESVVDDSQLPKDRFSAERLKGVDSTLKIQPAELGDSAMYLCASSRGSNEQFFGPGTRLTVL.

This chain uses TRBV6-5 with TRBJ2-3; D remains ambiguous. This CDR3 is built from 15 residues. Germline V lookup: CDR1 MNHEY, CDR2 SVGAGI. Between the trimmed V and J ends, which lost 0 bases and 4 bases, there was a span of 11 bases. This CDR3 is CASSYSDGRADTQYF. The CDR3 DNA reads TGTGCCAGCAGTTACTCAGATGGTAGGGCAGATACGCAGTATTTT.

The chain uses TRBV11-2 and TRBJ2-5, with 8 bases lining up with TRBD2. The germline CDR1 and CDR2 sequences are SGHAT and FQNNGV. The CDR3 consists of 18 residues. V gave up 0 bases and J gave up 5 bases; unmatched junction bases: 14. The chain's CDR3 is CASSLEGNRASGWETQYF. CDR3 coding DNA: TGTGCCAGCAGCTTAGAAGGAAATAGGGCTAGCGGGTGGGAGACCCAGTACTTC.

The chain couples TRBV5-1 to TRBJ2-7, with D perhaps being TRBD1 or TRBD2 (5 bases each). The germline CDR1 and CDR2 sequences are SGHRS and YFSETQ. This CDR3 spans 13 amino acids. Deletions cut 1 base from V and 5 bases from J, with 10 bases between. The CDR3 DNA follows: TGCGCCAGCAGCTTGCCAGGGACCCACGAGCAGTACTTC. This translates into CASSLPGTHEQYF. Supplemented by reference TRBV5-1 and TRBJ2-7, the full variable domain reads KAGVTQTPRYLIKTRGQQVTLSCSPISGHRSVSWYQQTPGQGLQFLFEYFSETQRNKGNFPGRFSGRQFSNSRSEMNVSTLELGDSALYLCASSLPGTHEQYFGPGTRLTVT.

The chain has TRBV19 and TRBJ1-4; D ambiguous. Trimming shortened V by 8 bases and J by 4 bases, and 11 bases separated the two germline ends. The CDR3 is 13 residues long. From germline, CDR1 is LNHDA and CDR2 SQIVND (reference sequence). The CDR3 DNA follows: TGTGCCAGTGGCGGACGAATTAATGAAAAACTGTTTTTT. This gives the protein CASGGRINEKLFF.

The rearrangement uses TRBV7-3 and TRBJ2-2, with a possible D match to TRBD1 (6 bases). Germline V CDR1 and CDR2: SGHTA, FQGTGA. This CDR3 has 14 residues. Trimming pared 6 bases from V and 3 bases from J, leaving 11 bases between. CDR3 sequence: CASRPGTHTGELFF. The CDR3 DNA follows: TGTGCCAGCAGGCCCGGGACACACACCGGGGAGCTGTTTTTT. Full variable domain (rest looked up from reference TRBV7-3 and TRBJ2-2): GAGVSQTPSNKVTEKGKYVELRCDPISGHTALYWYRQSLGQGPEFLIYFQGTGAADDSGLPNDRFFAVRPEGSVSTLKIQRTERGDSAVYLCASRPGTHTGELFFGEGSRLTVL.

The chain uses TRBV11-2 and TRBJ1-4; 8 nucleotides match TRBD1. CDR1 is SGHAT and CDR2 is FQNNGV in the germline V gene. Trimming at V came to 5 bases and at J to 4 bases, leaving 3 bases not matched to a gene. CDR3 length: 14 residues. CDR3 bases: TGTGCCAGCAGCCTGGACAGGGTTAATGAAAAACTGTTTTTT. It encodes CASSLDRVNEKLFF.

V is TRBV18 and J is TRBJ2-1, with 7 bases aligning to TRBD2. The ends lost 6 bases at V and 6 bases at J; junction bases unmatched: 11. Per the germline V gene, CDR1 is KGHSH and CDR2 is LQKENI. CDR3 length: 15 amino acids. CDR3 DNA: TGTGCCAGCTCGCAGGACACGGGGGGATTCAATGAGCAGTTCTTC. This sequence encodes CASSQDTGGFNEQFF.

The chain joins TRBV19 to TRBJ2-5, with a weak D call TRBD1 (5 bases). V was pared by 2 bases and J by 4 bases, with 8 bases between. This CDR3 has 13 amino acids. Germline-derived CDR1 and CDR2 are LNHDA and SQIVND (reference sequence). This CDR3 reads CASSIQGLETQYF. In DNA, the CDR3 is TGTGCCAGTAGTATACAGGGATTAGAGACCCAGTACTTC.

Details on this clone: As the CDR3 is not closed by the conserved phenylalanine or tryptophan, this likely results from a read error. The limits of the CDR3 on the DNA are not certain, so only TCRdb's listed CDR3 is given. J is TRBJ1-2 and V is TRBV5-3. TRBV5-3 is annotated as an ORF whose role is uncertain. Ends included, the CDR3 has 14 residues. CDR3: CARSLEACQSPPGI.

The chain has TRBV2 and TRBJ2-5; 15 nucleotides align to TRBD2. Looked up from germline, CDR1 is SNHLY and CDR2 is FYNNEI. The CDR3 loop spans 15 amino acids. The V and J ends lost 7 bases and 13 bases, in that order; junction bases with no gene match: 13. The CDR3 DNA is TGTGCCAGCACCGGGACTAGCGGGGGGCCCCCTCTTGGGTACTTC. Protein product: CASTGTSGGPPLGYF.

CDR3: CASSFDVYGYTF. In DNA, the CDR3 is TGTGCCAGCAGCTTCGACGTATATGGCTACACCTTC. The rearrangement links TRBV7-9 to TRBJ1-2, with D hard to call. Trimming took off 3 bases at V and 5 bases at J, with 7 bases between the two ends. Germline values: CDR1 SEHNR, CDR2 FQNEAQ (reference sequence). The CDR3 is 12 residues long.

The rearrangement joins TRBV7-2 to TRBJ2-1, with 8 nucleotides matching TRBD2. The germline gives CDR1 SGHTA, CDR2 FQGNSA. This CDR3 spans 14 amino acids. After removal of 4 bases from V and 8 bases from J, the junction contained 7 bases not matched to a gene. This CDR3 reads CASSSPTGGDEQFF. CDR3 bases: TGTGCCAGCAGCTCCCCGACGGGGGGGGATGAGCAGTTCTTC.

The V gene is TRBV9, the J gene TRBJ1-6; TRBD1 aligns across 11 bases. Germline CDR1 and CDR2: SGDLS and YYNGEE. CDR3 length: 17 residues. The J segment lost 8 bases and the V segment lost 4 bases, leaving 11 bases of the junction unmatched. CDR3 in DNA: TGTGCCAGCAGCCCTGCTCCTCGGACAGGGGGCTATTCACCCCTCCACTTT. Encoded protein: CASSPAPRTGGYSPLHF.

The chain links TRBV29-1 to TRBJ1-1; D is unresolved. Trimming removed 8 bases from V and 1 base from J, with 14 bases in between. The CDR3 consists of 13 residues. The germline gives CDR1 SQVTM, CDR2 ANQGSEA. CDR3 in amino acids: CSSFGRKNTEAFF. The CDR3 coding sequence is TGCAGCTCCTTTGGACGGAAGAACACTGAAGCTTTCTTT.